This TCR beta chain stems from a study of blood T cell repertoires in COVID-19 (dated by TCRdb to 2020 to 2022). Notes on the research overall: Collaborator samples came from the United States, Italy and Spain and covered acute and convalescent phases of COVID-19. The material from the prospective study consisted of cDNA or gDNA derived from T cells, B-cell-depleted T cells, or PBMCs. The dataset comprised deeply sampled blood TCRbeta repertoires from subjects exposed to, actively infected with, or recovered from COVID-19. The repertoires were released in a freely available public database intended as a resource for research on the immune response to SARS-CoV-2. Samples were obtained from the ongoing ImmuneRACE study (first 160 participants) and from about 1,300 subjects provided by 6 global collaborators. The sample metadata nearly always contained a de-identified subject ID, COVID-19 status, age in years and sex. Where available, HLA class I and class II types were obtained from metadata supplied by the sample provider rather than from assay-based typing. The paper's findings and limits, for the study overall: Clinical and demographic metadata were provided uncurated, with the amount varying by source and participant.

TCRbeta CDR3 regions were amplified from genomic DNA by means of the immunoSEQ Assay, a bias-controlled multiplex PCR. The original pipeline was this. The number of nucleated cells in each sample was estimated by amplification of reference gene primers within the assay. To quantify the absolute abundance of each unique TCRbeta CDR3 rearrangement, sequence reads were collapsed and filtered. For each sample, productive Simpson clonality was calculated as the square root of Simpson's diversity index over productive rearrangements. The clones in this table, taken by TCRdb from immuneACCESS, are in-frame only. Not every clone is retained; where verified, under half of the shortfall comes from an unresolved V gene, and the cause of the rest is unknown. The V and J calls and clone size are taken from that table; D and trimming were inferred from the DNA. For this sample there are tens of thousands of clones; 81% appear just once. Around 3% of the sample belongs to the ten largest clones.

One collaborating source in Seattle enrolled patients during active infection and followed them longitudinally through the course of disease. Whole blood was collected in K2EDTA tubes by collaborating institutions according to the institutions' own protocols. For TCRbeta analysis, collaborator samples were shipped as frozen whole blood, as isolated PBMCs, or as DNA extracted from either sample type. Comments on this clone: This receptor's antigen is unknown. No base qualities exist here, and no much larger clone lies one base off it.

The sample consisted of peripheral blood. This receptor was taken from a man between 65 and 85 years old with COVID-19, enrolled during active disease.

The nucleotide sequence reads as follows: TGTGCCAGCAGCTTAGAGGAGGCTACGCAGTATTTT. Its amino acids are CASSLEEATQYF. The chain employs TRBV13 and TRBJ2-3; the D gene is perhaps TRBD2, from 5 matching bases. The germline V gene (reference sequence) gives CDR1 as PRHDT and CDR2 as FYEKMQ. The CDR3 goes from the cysteine to the phenylalanine over 12 residues. The CDR3 DNA has 36 bases and is translated from base 1. Trimming removed 1 base from V and 8 bases from J, leaving 7 bases between the germline ends.